One sample yielded the 4 T cell receptor beta chains listed below, sequenced in a study of blood T cells in healthy people across ages. A second 7 to 11 cycle PCR used barcoded and J-beta primers. TCRdb passed the 5' RACE reads through MiXCR, listing each CDR3 protein once. This table has hundreds of thousands of distinct CDR3 sequences, approximately 43% appearing once. The specimen was blood. These receptors were obtained from a woman in her sixties in good health.

The chain links TRBV7-2 to TRBJ1-6; no reliable D call. The germline CDR1 and CDR2 sequences are SGHTA and FQGNSA. The length of the CDR3 is 14 residues. V gave up 0 bases and J gave up 7 bases, with 7 bases separating them. The CDR3 here is CASSLAQINSPLHF. CDR3 coding DNA: TGTGCCAGCAGCTTAGCACAGATAAATTCACCCCTCCACTTT.

The table lists this clonotype with a few counts. The chain recombines TRBV5-1 with TRBJ2-1, with D possibly matching TRBD1 (7 bases). The CDR3 is 17 residues long. Between the trimmed V and J ends, which lost 0 bases and 2 bases, there was a span of 15 bases. Germline V gives CDR1 SGHRS, CDR2 YFSETQ. The CDR3 spells CASSLDAGGGAYNEQFF. In DNA, the CDR3 is TGCGCCAGCAGCTTGGATGCCGGAGGGGGCGCCTACAATGAGCAGTTCTTC. The full variable domain, with the rest looked up from reference TRBV5-1 and TRBJ2-1, is KAGVTQTPRYLIKTRGQQVTLSCSPISGHRSVSWYQQTPGQGLQFLFEYFSETQRNKGNFPGRFSGRQFSNSRSEMNVSTLELGDSALYLCASSLDAGGGAYNEQFFGPGTRLTVL.

In this sample, this clonotype turned up a few times. The V and J genes are TRBV3-1 and TRBJ2-3; TRBD2 matches 11 bases. The CDR3 runs to 15 residues. Trimming removed 7 bases from V and 2 bases from J; junction bases left unmatched: 5. Per germline, CDR1 LGHDT and CDR2 YNNKEL (reference sequence). The CDR3 loop is CASTPGLADTDTQYF. In DNA form, the CDR3 reads TGTGCCAGCACCCCGGGACTAGCGGACACAGATACGCAGTATTTT.

This clonotype was picked up a small number of times. J is TRBJ2-1 and V is TRBV12-3 or TRBV12-4, with 15 bases fitting TRBD2. The trim removed 6 bases at V and 4 bases at J, leaving 4 bases unmatched. There are 16 residues in the CDR3. In DNA, the CDR3 is TGTGCCAGCAGGCCGGGACTAGCGGGGGGTTACAATGAGCAGTTCTTC. It is translated as CASRPGLAGGYNEQFF.